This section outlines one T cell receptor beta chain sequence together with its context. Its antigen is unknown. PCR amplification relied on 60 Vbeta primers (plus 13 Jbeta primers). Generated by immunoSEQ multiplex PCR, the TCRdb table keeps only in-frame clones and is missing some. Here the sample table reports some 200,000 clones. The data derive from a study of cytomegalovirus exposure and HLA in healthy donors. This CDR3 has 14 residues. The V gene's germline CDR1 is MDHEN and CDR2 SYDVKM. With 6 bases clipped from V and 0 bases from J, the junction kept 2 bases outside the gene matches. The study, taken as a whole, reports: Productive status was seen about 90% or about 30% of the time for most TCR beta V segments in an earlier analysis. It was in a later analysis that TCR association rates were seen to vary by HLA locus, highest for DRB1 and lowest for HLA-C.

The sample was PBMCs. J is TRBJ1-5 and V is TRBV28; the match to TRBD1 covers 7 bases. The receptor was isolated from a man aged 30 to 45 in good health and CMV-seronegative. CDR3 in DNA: TGTGCCAGCAGCTCAGGGGGTAGCAATCAGCCCCAGCATTTT. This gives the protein CASSSGGSNQPQHF.